The rows below give T cell receptor beta chains drawn from one sample of a study of T cells in Graves' hyperthyroidism and ophthalmopathy. TCRdb reprocessed the multiplex PCR reads with MiXCR, giving one entry per CDR3 protein. Here the sample spans hundreds of thousands of distinct CDR3 sequences, roughly 15% being singletons. The sequencing input was blood. These receptors were obtained from a woman in her forties or fifties with Graves' ophthalmopathy. Both conserved end residues are part of each CDR3. The D gene is left open where the match is weak. Size tells how often a clone was seen (once, few, many) or the class of an expanded clone, and some rows leave it out.

J | V | D | size | CDR3 | DNA
TRBJ2-5 | TRBV6-6 | . | many | CASSYSKETQYF | TGTGCCAGCAGTTACTCGAAAGAGACCCAGTACTTC
TRBJ2-1 | TRBV29-1 | TRBD2 | . | CSGTGTRYVEQFF | TGCAGCGGGACCGGGACTAGATATGTTGAGCAGTTCTTC
TRBJ2-3 | TRBV7-7 | . | many | CASSLWEMGTQYF | TGTGCTAGCAGCTTATGGGAGATGGGTACGCAGTATTTT
TRBJ1-5 | TRBV7-2 | . | . | CASSLAPSLLSNQPQHF | TGTGCCAGCAGCTTAGCGCCGAGCCTCCTTAGCAATCAGCCCCAGCATTTT
TRBJ2-7 | TRBV3-1 | TRBD1 | many | CASSLRTGGTYEQYF | TGTGCCAGCAGCCTTCGGACAGGGGGTACCTACGAGCAGTACTTC
TRBJ2-5 | TRBV5-6 | TRBD1 | few | CASSSTGGPRQYF | TGTGCCAGCAGCTCAACAGGGGGCCCTCGTCAGTACTTC
TRBJ1-1 | TRBV7-9 | . | . | CASRDGANTEAFF | TGTGCCAGCAGGGACGGCGCGAACACTGAAGCTTTCTTT
TRBJ2-6 | TRBV5-6 | . | . | CASNRQLSGANVLTF | TGTGCCAGCAACAGACAGCTCTCTGGGGCCAACGTCCTGACTTTC
TRBJ2-7 | TRBV2 | . | many | CASTERGYRNEQYF | TGTGCCAGCACAGAACGGGGGTACAGGAACGAGCAGTACTTC
TRBJ2-7 | TRBV11-3 | . | many | CASSPPWRGSYEQYF | TGTGCCAGCAGTCCCCCCTGGCGGGGATCCTACGAGCAGTACTTC
TRBJ2-1 | TRBV20-1 | . | many | CSEGLAYNEQFF | TGCAGTGAAGGGTTAGCCTACAATGAGCAGTTCTTC
TRBJ2-7 | TRBV7-6 | . | . | CASTPPSSRNYEQYF | TGTGCCAGCACCCCTCCTAGCAGCCGGAATTACGAGCAGTACTTC
TRBJ2-1 | TRBV27 | . | many | CASSYLRLSNEQFF | TGTGCCAGCAGTTACCTTCGACTCTCTAATGAGCAGTTCTTC
TRBJ1-3 | TRBV7-8 | . | many | CASSLNWDRVLPGNTIYF | TGTGCCAGCAGCTTAAACTGGGACCGGGTTTTGCCTGGAAACACCATATATTTT
TRBJ2-1 | TRBV19 | TRBD1 | few | CASRERGTGSYNEQFF | TGTGCCAGTAGAGAGAGGGGGACAGGCTCCTACAATGAGCAGTTCTTC
TRBJ2-5 | TRBV29-1 | . | many | CSVEGPWETQYF | TGCAGCGTTGAAGGTCCTTGGGAGACCCAGTACTTC
TRBJ2-2 | TRBV7-6 | TRBD2 | . | CASSLGSSGRTTGELFF | TGTGCCAGCAGCTTAGGGTCTAGCGGGAGGACTACCGGGGAGCTGTTTTTT
TRBJ2-3 | TRBV7-2 | TRBD1 | many | CASSFRQGFTDTQYF | TGTGCCAGCAGCTTTCGACAGGGTTTCACAGATACGCAGTATTTT
TRBJ1-1 | TRBV27 | . | . | CASSSLPDTEAFF | TGTGCCAGCAGTTCCCTCCCAGACACTGAAGCTTTCTTT
TRBJ2-3 | TRBV12-3/TRBV12-4 | . | many | CASDQGGTDTQYF | TGTGCCAGTGATCAGGGAGGCACAGATACGCAGTATTTT
TRBJ2-7 | TRBV6-1 | TRBD2 | many | CASNGLAPDEQYF | TGTGCCAGCAACGGACTAGCGCCCGACGAGCAGTACTTC
TRBJ1-5 | TRBV7-8 | . | . | CASSYEGRRGAQHF | TGTGCCAGCAGCTACGAAGGGAGGCGGGGAGCCCAGCATTTT
TRBJ2-7 | TRBV18 | . | many | CASSPGFGSYEQYF | TGTGCCAGCTCACCCGGTTTCGGGTCTTACGAGCAGTACTTC
TRBJ1-1 | TRBV27 | . | many | CASSLGGWDTEAFF | TGTGCCAGCAGTTTAGGAGGCTGGGACACTGAAGCTTTCTTT
TRBJ1-6 | TRBV7-2 | . | many | CASSYTRASSYNSPLHF | TGTGCCAGCAGTTACACAAGAGCGAGCTCCTATAATTCACCCCTCCACTTT
TRBJ2-7 | TRBV7-9 | . | many | CASSLIGHEQYF | TGTGCCAGCAGCCTCATTGGGCACGAGCAGTACTTC
TRBJ2-5 | TRBV7-3 | TRBD1 | many | CASSSSPGQTETQYF | TGTGCCAGCAGCTCAAGTCCGGGACAGACCGAGACCCAGTACTTC
TRBJ2-5 | TRBV28 | . | few | CASSLGRGGYETQYF | TGTGCCAGCAGTTTGGGGCGGGGTGGTTACGAGACCCAGTACTTC
TRBJ2-1 | TRBV7-8 | TRBD2 | many | CASSSGLAGPNEQFF | TGTGCCAGCAGCTCCGGACTAGCGGGACCAAATGAGCAGTTCTTC
TRBJ1-1 | TRBV12-5 | . | many | CASGFASVGANTEAFF | TGTGCTAGTGGTTTTGCTTCGGTCGGGGCCAACACTGAAGCTTTCTTT
TRBJ1-6 | TRBV9 | TRBD1 | . | CASSQGGDRINSPLHF | TGTGCCAGCAGCCAGGGGGGGGACAGGATCAATTCACCCCTCCACTTT
TRBJ1-2 | TRBV11-2 | TRBD1 | many | CASSQGQLYGYTF | TGTGCCAGCAGCCAGGGACAGCTCTATGGCTACACCTTC
TRBJ1-1 | TRBV10-3 | TRBD1 | . | CACSSHGTGENTEAFF | TGTGCATGCAGCTCCCACGGGACAGGGGAGAACACTGAAGCTTTCTTT
TRBJ2-7 | TRBV28 | TRBD2 | many | CASSLFGRLAGNYEQYF | TGTGCCAGCAGTTTATTTGGTAGACTAGCGGGGAACTACGAGCAGTACTTC
TRBJ1-2 | TRBV27 | . | many | CASSLSGWYGYTF | TGTGCCAGCAGTTTATCAGGGTGGTATGGCTACACCTTC
TRBJ2-2 | TRBV20-1 | TRBD2 | many | CSARGLGGGELFF | TGCAGTGCCAGGGGACTAGGGGGCGGGGAGCTGTTTTTT
TRBJ2-1 | TRBV12-3/TRBV12-4 | . | many | CASRSGVNEQFF | TGTGCCAGCAGGTCAGGGGTCAATGAGCAGTTCTTC
TRBJ2-5 | TRBV27 | . | few | CASSFSRPGWAGHQETQYF | TGTGCCAGCAGTTTTTCCCGACCAGGGTGGGCCGGTCACCAAGAGACCCAGTACTTC
TRBJ2-7 | TRBV5-1 | TRBD1 | many | CASSPTDRGYYEQYF | TGCGCCAGCAGCCCTACGGACAGGGGGTACTACGAGCAGTACTTC
TRBJ2-1 | TRBV12-3/TRBV12-4 | . | many | CASSPDSQTEQFF | TGTGCCAGCAGCCCCGACAGTCAAACGGAGCAGTTCTTC
TRBJ2-5 | TRBV7-3 | . | many | CASSSRAQETQYF | TGTGCCAGCAGCTCCAGGGCCCAAGAGACCCAGTACTTC
TRBJ2-3 | TRBV28 | TRBD2 | many | CASSLPSPLAGGGGTDTQYF | TGTGCCAGCAGTTTGCCTTCGCCTCTAGCGGGAGGGGGGGGCACAGATACGCAGTATTTT
TRBJ1-1 | TRBV20-1 | . | many | CSARGLGWTEAFF | TGCAGTGCTAGAGGGCTGGGGTGGACTGAAGCTTTCTTT
TRBJ1-2 | TRBV29-1 | . | many | CSVDPPDHYGYTF | TGCAGCGTTGACCCCCCCGACCACTATGGCTACACCTTC
TRBJ1-2 | TRBV5-1 | TRBD1 | few | CASRQGQGNYGYTF | TGCGCCAGCAGGCAAGGACAGGGGAACTATGGCTACACCTTC
TRBJ1-2 | TRBV5-1 | . | many | CASSFGGEHYGYTF | TGCGCCAGCAGCTTCGGCGGAGAGCACTATGGCTACACCTTC
TRBJ2-1 | TRBV5-1 | TRBD2 | . | CASSSGTSGNSEQFF | TGCGCCAGCAGTTCCGGGACTAGCGGGAACAGTGAGCAGTTCTTC
TRBJ2-4 | TRBV7-9 | TRBD2 | many | CASSLGLAGAQNIQYF | TGTGCCAGCAGCTTAGGACTAGCGGGAGCGCAAAACATTCAGTACTTC
TRBJ2-7 | TRBV11-2 | . | many | CASSLAGPTGYEQYF | TGTGCCAGCAGCTTAGCGGGCCCGACAGGCTACGAGCAGTACTTC
TRBJ2-3 | TRBV20-1 | . | many | CSAKVGSGLPQYF | TGCAGTGCTAAGGTGGGGTCGGGGCTTCCGCAGTATTTT
TRBJ1-5 | TRBV24-1 | . | many | CATSETRGSNQPQHF | TGTGCCACCAGTGAGACCAGGGGTAGCAATCAGCCCCAGCATTTT
TRBJ2-1 | TRBV3-1 | TRBD2 | many | CASSQLGVAGELYNEQFF | TGTGCCAGCAGCCAATTGGGAGTAGCGGGAGAACTTTACAATGAGCAGTTCTTC
TRBJ1-5 | TRBV28 | . | many | CASSHVRTHQPQHF | TGTGCCAGCAGCCACGTGAGGACTCATCAGCCCCAGCATTTT
TRBJ2-3 | TRBV4-2 | . | few | CASSQMLGASTDTQYF | TGTGCCAGCAGCCAAATGTTGGGAGCTAGCACAGATACGCAGTATTTT